Sequencing of this T cell receptor (beta chain) was carried out in a study of cytomegalovirus exposure and HLA in healthy donors. Overall study: Counted in an early data release were about 85 million unique TCRs from HLA-typed donors.

CDR3 length equals 12 residues. Germline CDR1 is SEHNR and CDR2 is FQNEAQ (reference sequence). The PCR was carried out with 60 Vbeta primers and 13 Jbeta primers. Only in-frame clones appear in the TCRdb table, and some are missing; sequencing was by immunoSEQ multiplex PCR. The sample shows roughly 150,000 clones, 84% of them seen only once. About this clone: Germline is not matched at one junction end, which may reflect a read error.

The chain uses TRBV7-9 and TRBJ1-2; 7 positions match TRBD1. The sequenced material came from PBMCs. This TCR came from a man aged 25-45 years in good health and CMV-seronegative. The CDR3 DNA reads as TGTTCCAGCAGCTTAGACAGGGTTCCGTACACCTTC. Translated, it gives CSSSLDRVPYTF.